A selection of T cell receptor beta chains follows, all from one sample in a study of response to subunit inactivated influenza vaccine. MiXCR was run by TCRdb on the RT-PCR reads, yielding one entry per CDR3 protein. The top ten hold less than 9% of the sample, which has some 640,000 distinct CDR3 sequences, 11% to 15% seen once. The material sequenced was PBMCs from blood, taken approximately 15 days before vaccination. The source is a man in his forties or fifties who received an inactivated influenza vaccine. The CDR3 runs from the conserved cysteine through the conserved F or W. The D gene is left open where the match is weak.

v_gene	j_gene	d_gene	CDR3aa
TRBV6-2/TRBV6-3	TRBJ1-5	.	CASGTLGGDQPQHF
TRBV29-1	TRBJ2-1	TRBD2	CSVEVAGTFLSYNEQFF
TRBV7-2	TRBJ2-7	.	CASSLSGGGLYEQYF
TRBV2	TRBJ2-5	.	CASSEQTSQETQYF
TRBV10-3	TRBJ2-2	.	CAIQIAEGTGELFF
TRBV30	TRBJ2-7	.	CAWSQIAGQETYEQYF
TRBV28	TRBJ1-5	TRBD1	CASSPRDSQHPPQHF
TRBV27	TRBJ1-1	TRBD1	CASSLTGDTEAFF
TRBV6-2/TRBV6-3	TRBJ2-1	.	CASSYTLGRTGYNEQFF
TRBV6-2/TRBV6-3	TRBJ2-2	TRBD1	CASGKQGVAGELFF
TRBV20-1	TRBJ2-3	TRBD1	CSARSFPGTGGTIEDTQYF
TRBV5-1	TRBJ1-6	.	CASSFTGTNNSPLHF
TRBV14	TRBJ2-5	.	CASSYLGGEETQYF
TRBV5-1	TRBJ2-5	.	CASSPQRLQETQYF
TRBV20-1	TRBJ2-1	.	CSAMGTRSNNEQFF
TRBV2	TRBJ2-2	.	CASSDLATNTGELFF
TRBV7-2	TRBJ2-3	.	CASSLVSEKDTQYF
TRBV11-2	TRBJ1-2	.	CASSLDPAGNYGYTF
TRBV7-2	TRBJ1-2	TRBD1	CASSLRTGTGYTF
TRBV18	TRBJ1-5	.	CASSLMSVESDLPQHF
TRBV9	TRBJ2-3	.	CASSVAVGGTDTQYF
TRBV11-2	TRBJ2-3	TRBD2	CASSLVGTSGGYTDTQYF
TRBV11-2	TRBJ2-2	.	CASSDPTADTGELFF
TRBV20-1	TRBJ2-1	.	CSARDIRTDFNEQFF
TRBV24-1	TRBJ2-6	TRBD1	CATSATGVTGANVLTF
TRBV14	TRBJ2-1	.	CASSQRQLSSYNEQFF
TRBV12-3/TRBV12-4	TRBJ1-5	TRBD1	CASRGQGQGPQHF
TRBV7-2	TRBJ1-2	TRBD1	CASSPTGTVLYGYTF
TRBV2	TRBJ2-1	.	CASSDRVWRNNEQFF
TRBV3-1	TRBJ2-1	TRBD1	CASSQDTDHRGYYNEQFF
TRBV20-1	TRBJ2-5	TRBD2	CSEVRGAQETQYF
TRBV3-1	TRBJ2-7	.	CASSTGPYEQYF
TRBV30	TRBJ2-7	.	CAGRSRTYEQYF
TRBV29-1	TRBJ1-5	.	CSVAGGVSNQPQHF
TRBV18	TRBJ1-1	TRBD1	CASSPGTGANTEAFF
TRBV10-3	TRBJ1-6	.	CAISETNTRAINSPLHF
TRBV6-1	TRBJ2-1	.	CASRAYNEQFF
TRBV20-1	TRBJ2-2	.	CSASPVYTGELFF
TRBV6-5	TRBJ2-5	.	CASSYKGETQYF
TRBV9	TRBJ2-7	.	CASSEGQGTYEQYF
TRBV29-1	TRBJ2-3	TRBD1	CSVGSRQGAADTQYF
TRBV5-1	TRBJ2-5	TRBD2	CASSLAGTSAETQYF
TRBV4-3	TRBJ1-2	.	CASSQVKRSYGYTF
TRBV20-1	TRBJ2-3	TRBD2	CSARGGLAGRNTDTQYF
TRBV6-1	TRBJ2-2	.	CASSEVIGGELFF
TRBV10-1	TRBJ2-1	.	CASSETVYNEQFF
TRBV20-1	TRBJ1-1	.	CSARVIGGTEAFF
TRBV12-3/TRBV12-4	TRBJ2-1	TRBD2	CASSLWRGNYNEQFF
TRBV28	TRBJ2-5	TRBD2	CASSTHFSGGAGETQYF
TRBV7-6	TRBJ2-2	.	CASSLDSGWGTGELFF
TRBV20-1	TRBJ2-5	.	CSAPERGETQYF
TRBV7-9	TRBJ1-5	.	CASSLGPAPQPQHF
TRBV6-1	TRBJ1-2	.	CASSELWSGYTF
TRBV12-3/TRBV12-4	TRBJ2-5	TRBD1	CASSLPGQHETQYF